A selection of T cell receptor beta chains follows, all from one sample in a study of T-cell memory formation after mild COVID-19. TCRdb analysed the 5' RACE reads with MiXCR anew, one entry per CDR3 protein. The sample contains around 300,000 distinct CDR3 sequences, 10% to 15% of which appear only once. Material: PBMCs or a T cell subset sorted from them (not recorded which). The receptors were sampled from a man aged 18 to 29 who had mild COVID-19 (a few samples of this study predate the infection). Cell type and time point are not known. Both conserved end residues are part of each CDR3. A D gene is named only where the DNA matches it firmly. Size values are once, few and many counts, or a class for expanded clones, and some rows have none.

clone_size: NA; cdr3_length: 15; v_call: TRBV12-3/TRBV12-4; d_call: TRBD1; j_call: TRBJ2-3; cdr3_aa: CASSTRDRDPDTQYF; cdr3_nt: TGTGCCAGCAGTACCCGGGACAGGGACCCAGATACGCAGTATTTT
clone_size: few; cdr3_length: 15; v_call: TRBV11-2; d_call: NA; j_call: TRBJ1-6; cdr3_aa: CASSLFNSPNSPLHF; cdr3_nt: TGTGCCAGCAGCTTATTTAACAGCCCTAATTCACCCCTCCACTTT
clone_size: many; cdr3_length: 14; v_call: TRBV5-6; d_call: NA; j_call: TRBJ2-5; cdr3_aa: CASSLGTPGGTQYF; cdr3_nt: TGTGCCAGCAGCTTGGGAACACCCGGTGGGACCCAGTACTTC
clone_size: NA; cdr3_length: 14; v_call: TRBV20-1; d_call: NA; j_call: TRBJ2-7; cdr3_aa: CSALRGHHVYEQYF; cdr3_nt: TGCAGTGCTCTTCGGGGACACCACGTATACGAGCAGTACTTC
clone_size: many; cdr3_length: 14; v_call: TRBV28; d_call: TRBD1; j_call: TRBJ2-5; cdr3_aa: CASSFQDRGETQYF; cdr3_nt: TGTGCCAGCAGTTTCCAGGACAGGGGAGAGACCCAGTACTTC
clone_size: NA; cdr3_length: 13; v_call: TRBV24-1; d_call: NA; j_call: TRBJ1-5; cdr3_aa: CATSLGLGQPQHF; cdr3_nt: TGTGCCACCAGTCTAGGGTTAGGTCAGCCCCAGCATTTT
clone_size: NA; cdr3_length: 14; v_call: TRBV12-3/TRBV12-4; d_call: NA; j_call: TRBJ1-4; cdr3_aa: CASTRLGGREKLFF; cdr3_nt: TGTGCCAGCACCCGGTTGGGGGGTCGAGAAAAACTGTTTTTT
clone_size: few; cdr3_length: 12; v_call: TRBV2; d_call: NA; j_call: TRBJ2-4; cdr3_aa: CASSRAKNIQYF; cdr3_nt: TGTGCCAGCAGCCGGGCCAAAAACATTCAGTACTTC
clone_size: NA; cdr3_length: 15; v_call: TRBV20-1; d_call: TRBD2; j_call: TRBJ2-5; cdr3_aa: CSARATGTSGGTQYF; cdr3_nt: TGCAGTGCTAGAGCTACCGGGACTAGCGGGGGTACCCAGTACTTC
clone_size: NA; cdr3_length: 15; v_call: TRBV7-2; d_call: TRBD2; j_call: TRBJ2-3; cdr3_aa: CASSLGREATDTQYF; cdr3_nt: TGTGCCAGCAGCTTAGGGCGGGAGGCCACAGATACGCAGTATTTT
clone_size: NA; cdr3_length: 16; v_call: TRBV24-1; d_call: TRBD1; j_call: TRBJ1-2; cdr3_aa: CATSDFPDRGTYGYTF; cdr3_nt: TGTGCCACCAGTGATTTCCCGGACAGGGGCACCTATGGCTACACCTTC
clone_size: many; cdr3_length: 14; v_call: TRBV18; d_call: TRBD2; j_call: TRBJ2-7; cdr3_aa: CASSPTSGDSEQYF; cdr3_nt: TGTGCCAGCTCACCGACTAGCGGGGACTCGGAGCAGTACTTC
clone_size: NA; cdr3_length: 15; v_call: TRBV7-2; d_call: NA; j_call: TRBJ1-2; cdr3_aa: CASSPPSGLSGGYTF; cdr3_nt: TGTGCCAGCAGCCCTCCCTCTGGGCTGTCTGGTGGCTACACCTTC
clone_size: NA; cdr3_length: 14; v_call: TRBV27; d_call: NA; j_call: TRBJ1-2; cdr3_aa: CASSFQGEGYGYTF; cdr3_nt: TGTGCCAGCAGTTTTCAGGGAGAAGGCTATGGCTACACCTTC
clone_size: many; cdr3_length: 14; v_call: TRBV20-1; d_call: NA; j_call: TRBJ1-3; cdr3_aa: CSARTVSSGNTIYF; cdr3_nt: TGCAGTGCTCGAACGGTGAGCTCTGGAAACACCATATATTTT
clone_size: NA; cdr3_length: 17; v_call: TRBV27; d_call: TRBD2; j_call: TRBJ2-1; cdr3_aa: CASKVAGAGSSYNEQFF; cdr3_nt: TGTGCCAGCAAGGTAGCGGGGGCCGGAAGCTCCTACAATGAGCAGTTCTTC
clone_size: NA; cdr3_length: 14; v_call: TRBV5-1; d_call: NA; j_call: TRBJ1-2; cdr3_aa: CASSPDRSYYGYTF; cdr3_nt: TGCGCCAGCAGTCCCGACAGGTCATACTATGGCTACACCTTC
clone_size: many; cdr3_length: 16; v_call: TRBV14; d_call: NA; j_call: TRBJ2-3; cdr3_aa: CASSPGGGRSPDTQYF; cdr3_nt: TGTGCCAGCAGCCCGGGCGGGGGCAGAAGCCCAGATACGCAGTATTTT
clone_size: many; cdr3_length: 13; v_call: TRBV7-3; d_call: NA; j_call: TRBJ2-3; cdr3_aa: CASSYVDWDTQYF; cdr3_nt: TGTGCCAGCAGCTACGTTGACTGGGATACGCAGTATTTT
clone_size: few; cdr3_length: 17; v_call: TRBV20-1; d_call: TRBD1; j_call: TRBJ1-4; cdr3_aa: CSASTFKSGGSREKLFF; cdr3_nt: TGCAGTGCTAGTACCTTTAAGTCAGGGGGATCCCGTGAAAAACTGTTTTTT
clone_size: NA; cdr3_length: 16; v_call: TRBV30; d_call: NA; j_call: TRBJ2-5; cdr3_aa: CAWSQDGWGIVETQYF; cdr3_nt: TGTGCCTGGAGTCAGGATGGTTGGGGTATTGTGGAGACCCAGTACTTC
clone_size: few; cdr3_length: 13; v_call: TRBV5-1; d_call: TRBD1; j_call: TRBJ2-7; cdr3_aa: CASSRDRAHEQYF; cdr3_nt: TGCGCCAGCAGCCGGGACAGGGCCCACGAGCAGTACTTC
clone_size: NA; cdr3_length: 15; v_call: TRBV5-1; d_call: NA; j_call: TRBJ2-5; cdr3_aa: CASSLGSSIQETQYF; cdr3_nt: TGCGCCAGCAGCTTGGGTTCGTCTATCCAAGAGACCCAGTACTTC
clone_size: many; cdr3_length: 13; v_call: TRBV9; d_call: NA; j_call: TRBJ2-1; cdr3_aa: CASSVGSYNEQFF; cdr3_nt: TGTGCCAGCAGCGTAGGGTCCTACAATGAGCAGTTCTTC
clone_size: many; cdr3_length: 13; v_call: TRBV6-5; d_call: NA; j_call: TRBJ2-3; cdr3_aa: CASSWDNTDTQYF; cdr3_nt: TGTGCCAGCAGTTGGGACAACACAGATACGCAGTATTTT
clone_size: NA; cdr3_length: 18; v_call: TRBV5-1; d_call: NA; j_call: TRBJ1-2; cdr3_aa: CASSLDNLSGASRDGYTF; cdr3_nt: TGCGCCAGCAGCTTGGATAATTTGTCAGGGGCCTCCCGGGATGGCTACACCTTC
clone_size: many; cdr3_length: 13; v_call: TRBV12-3/TRBV12-4; d_call: NA; j_call: TRBJ2-4; cdr3_aa: CASRGLAKNIQYF; cdr3_nt: TGTGCCAGTAGGGGCCTAGCCAAAAACATTCAGTACTTC
clone_size: many; cdr3_length: 16; v_call: TRBV5-6; d_call: NA; j_call: TRBJ2-1; cdr3_aa: CASSLGGQGSYNEQFF; cdr3_nt: TGTGCCAGCAGCTTGGGAGGGCAGGGCTCCTACAATGAGCAGTTCTTC
clone_size: few; cdr3_length: 18; v_call: TRBV9; d_call: NA; j_call: TRBJ2-6; cdr3_aa: CASSVGGGATSGANVLTF; cdr3_nt: TGTGCCAGCAGCGTAGGAGGAGGGGCAACCTCTGGGGCCAACGTCCTGACTTTC
clone_size: NA; cdr3_length: 17; v_call: TRBV5-1; d_call: NA; j_call: TRBJ2-5; cdr3_aa: CASSSSISGGDWETQYF; cdr3_nt: TGCGCCAGCAGCTCTTCTATATCCGGTGGAGACTGGGAGACCCAGTACTTC
clone_size: NA; cdr3_length: 15; v_call: TRBV3-1; d_call: NA; j_call: TRBJ1-1; cdr3_aa: CASSQDGGSHTEAFF; cdr3_nt: TGTGCCAGCAGCCAAGATGGGGGGAGTCACACTGAAGCTTTCTTT
clone_size: few; cdr3_length: 12; v_call: TRBV5-1; d_call: NA; j_call: TRBJ1-1; cdr3_aa: CASSLETGEAFF; cdr3_nt: TGCGCCAGCAGCTTGGAAACAGGGGAAGCTTTCTTT
clone_size: few; cdr3_length: 15; v_call: TRBV12-3/TRBV12-4; d_call: TRBD2; j_call: TRBJ2-2; cdr3_aa: CASSPWSGAVGELFF; cdr3_nt: TGTGCCAGCAGCCCTTGGAGCGGGGCCGTCGGGGAGCTGTTTTTT
clone_size: NA; cdr3_length: 14; v_call: TRBV7-8; d_call: NA; j_call: TRBJ1-6; cdr3_aa: CASSPMGAGSPLHF; cdr3_nt: TGTGCCAGCAGCCCGATGGGTGCGGGTTCACCCCTCCACTTT
clone_size: NA; cdr3_length: 14; v_call: TRBV18; d_call: NA; j_call: TRBJ2-7; cdr3_aa: CASSPRTGNYEQYF; cdr3_nt: TGTGCCAGCTCACCACGAACAGGAAACTACGAGCAGTACTTC
clone_size: few; cdr3_length: 17; v_call: TRBV4-2; d_call: TRBD2; j_call: TRBJ2-7; cdr3_aa: CASSQAGTSGGSYEQYF; cdr3_nt: TGTGCCAGCAGCCAAGCCGGGACTAGCGGGGGATCCTACGAGCAGTACTTC
clone_size: few; cdr3_length: 16; v_call: TRBV20-1; d_call: TRBD2; j_call: TRBJ2-1; cdr3_aa: CSATRPQRGGYNEQFF; cdr3_nt: TGCAGTGCAACGAGGCCCCAGCGGGGCGGATACAATGAGCAGTTCTTC
clone_size: many; cdr3_length: 13; v_call: TRBV6-5; d_call: NA; j_call: TRBJ2-5; cdr3_aa: CASTRGEQETQYF; cdr3_nt: TGTGCCAGCACCCGAGGGGAGCAAGAGACCCAGTACTTC
clone_size: few; cdr3_length: 13; v_call: TRBV5-4; d_call: NA; j_call: TRBJ2-1; cdr3_aa: CASSLAGGLEQFF; cdr3_nt: TGTGCCAGCAGCTTGGCCGGGGGGCTTGAGCAGTTCTTC
clone_size: few; cdr3_length: 14; v_call: TRBV3-1; d_call: TRBD1; j_call: TRBJ1-1; cdr3_aa: CASSRIQGITEAFF; cdr3_nt: TGTGCCAGCAGCCGAATACAGGGGATTACTGAAGCTTTCTTT
clone_size: few; cdr3_length: 15; v_call: TRBV7-2; d_call: TRBD1; j_call: TRBJ2-7; cdr3_aa: CASSFHPTGGYEQYF; cdr3_nt: TGTGCCAGCAGCTTTCACCCGACAGGGGGATACGAGCAGTACTTC
clone_size: many; cdr3_length: 12; v_call: TRBV20-1; d_call: NA; j_call: TRBJ1-4; cdr3_aa: CSARDRRAKLFF; cdr3_nt: TGCAGTGCTAGAGATAGAAGGGCGAAACTGTTTTTT
clone_size: few; cdr3_length: 17; v_call: TRBV2; d_call: NA; j_call: TRBJ1-2; cdr3_aa: CASNVIPSAVGGYGYTF; cdr3_nt: TGTGCCAGCAACGTTATTCCCTCGGCAGTGGGGGGCTATGGCTACACCTTC
clone_size: many; cdr3_length: 17; v_call: TRBV7-9; d_call: TRBD2; j_call: TRBJ2-7; cdr3_aa: CASSPWTSGGPNYEQYF; cdr3_nt: TGTGCCAGCAGCCCCTGGACTAGCGGGGGACCCAACTACGAGCAGTACTTC
clone_size: many; cdr3_length: 14; v_call: TRBV7-8; d_call: NA; j_call: TRBJ2-5; cdr3_aa: CASSLDRGQETQYF; cdr3_nt: TGTGCCAGCAGCCTCGATCGGGGTCAAGAGACCCAGTACTTC